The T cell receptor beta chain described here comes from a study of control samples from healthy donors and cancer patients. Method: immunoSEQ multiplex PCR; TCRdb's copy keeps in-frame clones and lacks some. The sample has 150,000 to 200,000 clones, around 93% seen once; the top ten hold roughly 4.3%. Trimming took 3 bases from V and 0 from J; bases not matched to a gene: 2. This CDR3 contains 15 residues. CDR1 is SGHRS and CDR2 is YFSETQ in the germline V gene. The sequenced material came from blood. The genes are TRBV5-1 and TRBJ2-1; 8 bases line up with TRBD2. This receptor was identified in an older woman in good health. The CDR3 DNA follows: TGCGCCAGCAGCTCTACTAGCGGCTCCTACAATGAGCAGTTCTTC. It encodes CASSSTSGSYNEQFF.